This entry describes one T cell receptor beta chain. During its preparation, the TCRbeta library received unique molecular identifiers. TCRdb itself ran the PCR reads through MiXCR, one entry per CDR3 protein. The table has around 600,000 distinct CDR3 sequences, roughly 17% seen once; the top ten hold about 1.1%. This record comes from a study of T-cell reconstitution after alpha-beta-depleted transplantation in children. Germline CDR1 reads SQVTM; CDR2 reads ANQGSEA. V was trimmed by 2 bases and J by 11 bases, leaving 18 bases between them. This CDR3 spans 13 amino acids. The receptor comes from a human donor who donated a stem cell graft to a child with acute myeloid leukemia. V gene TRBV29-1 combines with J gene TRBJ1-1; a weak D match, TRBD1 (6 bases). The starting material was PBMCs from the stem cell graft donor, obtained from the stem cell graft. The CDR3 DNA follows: TGCAGCGTTGAAAGAAGGGGGTGGGGTGGTGCTTTCTTT. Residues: CSVERRGWGGAFF.